The next 21 T cell receptor beta chains were all read from a single sample in a study of T cells in localized non-small cell lung cancer (dated by TCRdb to 2019 to 2021). Libraries were prepared through the immunoSEQ multiplex PCR assay. TCRdb carries this immuneACCESS record with in-frame sequences only. Its versions omit some clonotypes, under half of them owing to an unresolved V gene in the studies checked, with the rest unexplained. The sample includes 3,000 to 4,500 clones, with more than 20% observed a single time. 6.5% to 9.5% of the sample comes from the top ten. Sequencing used lung tumor tissue, obtained before any cancer treatment. These TCRs come from a woman between 40 and 69 years old with stage I lung adenocarcinoma.

The V and J genes are TRBV5-1 and TRBJ2-7; no reliable D call. This CDR3 region has 15 residues. Trimming removed 4 bases from V and 2 bases from J, with 16 bases in between. Germline lookup yields CDR1 SGHRS and CDR2 YFSETQ. The chain's CDR3 is CASSPSPDGAYEQYF. CDR3 nucleotide sequence: TGCGCCAGCAGCCCCTCCCCGGACGGAGCCTACGAGCAGTACTTC.

The chain employs TRBV6-1 and TRBJ2-2, with TRBD1 matching over 9 bases. CDR1 and CDR2 from the germline V gene are MNHNS and SASEGT. CDR3 length: 16 amino acids. The J segment lost 4 bases and the V segment lost 1 base, leaving 4 bases of the junction unmatched. The CDR3 coding sequence is TGTGCCAGCAGTGAAGGATGGGACAGGGCCACCGGGGAGCTGTTTTTT. Its protein is CASSEGWDRATGELFF.

The V call is TRBV19, the J call TRBJ2-1; D possibly corresponds to TRBD1 (6 bases). V was trimmed by 5 bases and J by 0 bases, leaving 20 bases between them. The germline CDR1 and CDR2 sequences are LNHDA and SQIVND (reference sequence). The CDR3 covers 18 residues. CDR3 nucleotides: TGTGCCAGTAGTGCCTATGCGAGTTTGGACAGCTCCTACAATGAGCAGTTCTTC. Residues: CASSAYASLDSSYNEQFF.

The V and J genes are TRBV6-8 and TRBJ2-1, with D possibly TRBD2 on 5 matching bases. Germline V gene sequence: CDR1 MNHGY, CDR2 SAAAGT. V was clipped by 5 bases and J by 0 bases, with 17 bases between them. The CDR3 loop spans 17 amino acids. CDR3 loop: CASSPQRLTSSYNEQFF. CDR3 DNA sequence: TGTGCCAGCAGTCCTCAAAGACTAACCAGCTCCTACAATGAGCAGTTCTTC.

The chain carries TRBV6-8 and TRBJ1-5, with D possibly TRBD1 on 6 matching bases. CDR3 length equals 15 residues. Per germline, CDR1 MNHGY and CDR2 SAAAGT. Trimming removed 7 bases at V and 7 bases at J, with 20 bases between. The CDR3 here is CASIMGGGPGQPQHF. CDR3 DNA sequence: TGTGCCAGCATAATGGGTGGGGGCCCAGGGCAGCCCCAGCATTTT.

The chain combines TRBV15 with TRBJ2-3; 7 positions match TRBD2. The CDR3 loop spans 15 amino acids. Germline CDR1 reads LNHNV; CDR2 reads YYDKDF (reference sequence). V gave up 1 base and J gave up 4 bases; unmatched junction bases: 5. The CDR3 region has the DNA TGTGCCACCAGCAGAGCCCAGGGAGGGGCAGATACGCAGTATTTT. It yields the protein CATSRAQGGADTQYF.

The chain uses TRBV10-1 and TRBJ1-1; no reliable D call. The germline V and J ends were trimmed by 6 bases and 0 bases, with 8 bases remaining between them. The CDR3 is made up of 13 amino acids. Germline V lookup: CDR1 WNHNN, CDR2 SYGVQD (reference sequence). In nucleotides, the CDR3 is TGCGCCAGCAGGCGGGAATTGAACACTGAAGCTTTCTTT. This sequence encodes CASRRELNTEAFF.

V gene TRBV6-8 combines with J gene TRBJ2-7; D remains ambiguous. The CDR3 covers 13 residues. With 2 bases removed from V and 1 base from J, the gap between germline ends came to 6 bases. Per the germline V gene, CDR1 is MNHGY and CDR2 is SAAAGT. CDR3 loop: CASSYDRSYEQYF. DNA of the CDR3: TGTGCCAGCAGTTACGACCGGTCCTACGAGCAGTACTTC.

This clone is labeled as medium-sized. The genes are TRBV9 and TRBJ2-7, with 8 positions matching TRBD2. CDR3 length: 16 residues. After removal of 1 base from V and 0 bases from J, the junction contained 6 bases not matched to a gene. Germline assignment: CDR1 SGDLS and CDR2 YYNGEE. The CDR3 DNA follows: TGTGCCAGCAGCGTATCGGGAGGGGCCGACTCCTACGAGCAGTACTTC. This encodes CASSVSGGADSYEQYF.

The V call is TRBV25-1, the J call TRBJ1-2; no clear D. Trimming left V 3 bases short and J 6 bases short, with 14 bases between. CDR3 length: 14 amino acids. Germline CDR1 and CDR2: MGHDK and SYGVNS. The CDR3 reads CASSEPGPYNGYTF. For the CDR3, the DNA is TGTGCCAGCAGTGAGCCAGGACCCTATAATGGCTACACCTTC.

The rearrangement uses TRBV7-5 and TRBJ2-7; the table's D gene call, TRBD2, was not cross checked with the DNA. TRBV7-5 is a pseudogene. The CDR3 contains 16 residues. CDR3 nucleotides: TGTGCCAGCAGCCTGCAATTGACTAGCGGATCCTACGAGCAGTACTTC. As protein: CASSLQLTSGSYEQYF.

This clone was counted only a few times. V gene TRBV25-1 combines with J gene TRBJ1-3; no clear D. There are 12 residues in the CDR3. Germline V CDR1 and CDR2: MGHDK, SYGVNS. Deletions cut 3 bases from V and 4 bases from J, with 4 bases between. The CDR3 DNA follows: TGTGCCAGCAGTGACAGGGGAAACACCATATATTTT. Amino acid sequence: CASSDRGNTIYF.

This chain uses TRBV9 with TRBJ2-5; D ambiguous. In germline, CDR1 is SGDLS, CDR2 YYNGEE. This CDR3 region has 15 residues. Trimming pared 5 bases from V and 1 base from J, leaving 15 bases between. The DNA of the CDR3 is TGTGCCAGCAGTTTATCTTCCGCGACCCAAGAGACCCAGTACTTC. This translates into CASSLSSATQETQYF.

The chain recombines TRBV19 with TRBJ2-1, with 7 nucleotides matching TRBD1. The CDR3 loop spans 14 amino acids. Germline V lookup: CDR1 LNHDA, CDR2 SQIVND (reference sequence). The V segment lost 2 bases and the J segment 6 bases; nucleotides outside the gene matches: 4. The CDR3 region has the DNA TGTGCCAGTAGTATAAGCCAGGGGGTCAATGAGCAGTTCTTC. Translation: CASSISQGVNEQFF.

This clone has just a few counts. The rearrangement uses TRBV6-8 and TRBJ1-3, with D perhaps TRBD1 (5 bases). Trimming pared 9 bases from V and 3 bases from J, leaving 15 bases between. The CDR3 is 14 residues long. Germline values: CDR1 MNHGY, CDR2 SAAAGT. CDR3 coding DNA: TGTGCCAGTAAACTTGGGGCTGATGGAAACACCATATATTTT. Its translation: CASKLGADGNTIYF.

This clone was seen a few times. Sequence at one end of the junction differs from germline and may be a read error. This chain uses TRBV6-8 with TRBJ2-7; D unresolved. Germline-derived CDR1 and CDR2 are MNHGY and SAAAGT. This CDR3 spans 13 amino acids. The CDR3 DNA is TGTGCCATCAGTGGGGTGGATTCCTACGAGCAGTACTTC. The encoded protein is CAISGVDSYEQYF.

There are a few counts of this clone. The chain uses TRBV6-8 and TRBJ1-2, with 7 bases lining up with TRBD1. Germline assignment: CDR1 MNHGY and CDR2 SAAAGT. CDR3 length: 13 amino acids. V lost 6 bases and J lost 1; bases outside the gene matches: 2. The CDR3 nucleotides are TGTGCCAGCAGCCGACAGGGTAACTATGGCTACACCTTC. Its protein product is CASSRQGNYGYTF.

At least ten counts were recorded for this clone. V gene TRBV7-5 combines with J gene TRBJ2-7; no DNA check was done on the table's D call, TRBD1. TRBV7-5 is a pseudogene locus. The CDR3 is made up of 15 amino acids. DNA of the CDR3: TGTGCCAGCAGCCTACGACAGGGGGCCCTCTACGAGCAGTACTTC. Translation: CASSLRQGALYEQYF.

The gene calls are TRBV14 and TRBJ2-7; D may be TRBD1 (6 bases). Germline-derived CDR1 and CDR2 are SGHDN and FVKESK. V was cut by 6 bases and J by 0 bases, with 15 bases left in between. This CDR3 has 15 residues. CDR3 region: CASSPGTLYSYEQYF. The DNA for the CDR3 is TGTGCCAGCAGTCCCGGGACACTATACTCCTACGAGCAGTACTTC.

The rearrangement links TRBV5-1 to TRBJ2-1, with 7 bases matching TRBD2. The CDR3 has 16 residues. Germline lookup yields CDR1 SGHRS and CDR2 YFSETQ. J gave up 5 bases and V 3 bases, and 11 bases lay outside the gene matches. The CDR3 sequence is CASSSLGLKSHNEQFF. DNA for the CDR3: TGCGCCAGCAGCTCCTTGGGACTAAAGTCACACAATGAGCAGTTCTTC.

The CDR3 coding sequence is TGTGCCAGTAGTCTACAGGGTGGCTATGGCTACACCTTC. Residues: CASSLQGGYGYTF. The V gene is TRBV19, the J gene TRBJ1-2; a weak D match, TRBD1 (6 bases). Germline assignment: CDR1 LNHDA and CDR2 SQIVND (reference sequence). V was cut by 5 bases and J by 4 bases, with 11 bases left in between. CDR3 length equals 13 residues.